The 27 T cell receptor beta chains listed next were all sequenced from one sample in a study of cytomegalovirus exposure and HLA in healthy donors. Use of 60 Vbeta and 13 Jbeta primers characterized the PCR. The assay was immunoSEQ multiplex PCR, and TCRdb's table has in-frame clones only and misses some. The sample holds about 150,000 clones; roughly 80% are singletons and the top ten take 1.5% to 2%. Specimen: PBMCs. The receptors stem from a woman between 40 and 50 years old in good health and CMV-seronegative.

This clone was counted between two and nine times. V usage is TRBV27 and J usage is TRBJ2-5; 10 nucleotides agree with TRBD1. This CDR3 region has 13 residues. V lost 10 bases to trimming and J lost 7 bases; unmatched junction nucleotides: 9. Germline V lookup: CDR1 MNHEY, CDR2 SMNVEV (reference sequence). DNA for the CDR3: TGTGCCACAACGACGGGACAGGGGTCGACCCAGTACTTC. Its protein product is CATTTGQGSTQYF.

This chain links TRBV2 with TRBJ1-3; D uncertain. V was cut by 6 bases and J by 0 bases, with 27 bases left in between. The CDR3 covers 20 residues. Germline V gene lookup returns CDR1 SNHLY and CDR2 FYNNEI. CDR3 coding DNA: TGTGCCAGCAGACCCGCCGAGCGTTTCGACTCCCCGCACTCTGGAAACACCATATATTTT. As protein: CASRPAERFDSPHSGNTIYF.

The V call is TRBV19, the J call TRBJ2-7; TRBD2 agrees at 11 bases. V dropped 4 bases and J dropped 2; count of bases not matched to a gene: 4. This CDR3 is 15 amino acids long. Germline V gene data show CDR1 as LNHDA and CDR2 as SQIVND (reference sequence). The CDR3 sequence: CASSRGLADPYEQYF. CDR3 DNA sequence: TGTGCCAGTAGTAGGGGACTAGCGGACCCCTACGAGCAGTACTTC.

The chain carries TRBV23-1 and TRBJ2-5, with TRBD2 identical over 14 bases. TRBV23-1 is annotated as an ORF whose role is uncertain. The CDR3 has 17 residues. Unmatched junction bases numbered 12, after V lost 8 bases and J lost 4 bases. CDR3 protein: CASSPGTSGSIRETQYF. The CDR3 coding sequence is TGCGCCAGCTCTCCCGGGACTAGCGGGAGCATCCGAGAGACCCAGTACTTC.

The J gene is TRBJ2-3, the V gene TRBV25-1; TRBD2 agrees at 9 bases. This CDR3 is built from 16 residues. After removal of 2 bases from V and 2 bases from J, the junction contained 5 bases not matched to a gene. Germline V lookup: CDR1 MGHDK, CDR2 SYGVNS. The CDR3 loop is CASSEALAGLTDTQYF. The DNA of the CDR3 is TGTGCCAGCAGTGAAGCACTAGCGGGTCTCACAGATACGCAGTATTTT.

V gene TRBV6-1 combines with J gene TRBJ1-2; D is ambiguous. Deletions cut 4 bases from V and 4 bases from J, with 13 bases between. This CDR3 region has 14 residues. Germline V lookup: CDR1 MNHNS, CDR2 SASEGT. CDR3 loop: CASSVWAETYGYTF. The CDR3 nucleotides read TGTGCCAGCAGTGTCTGGGCAGAGACCTATGGCTACACCTTC.

This clone was observed a few times. The gene calls are TRBV4-2 and TRBJ2-3, with 10 bases aligning to TRBD2. Germline trimming cut 0 bases from V and 6 bases from J; bases unmatched to any gene: 9. This CDR3 region has 17 residues. Germline loops: CDR1 LGHNA, CDR2 YNFKEQ. The DNA of the CDR3 is TGTGCCAGCAGCCAAGAGGGGGCTAGCGGGAGTACGGATACGCAGTATTTT. Translating gives CASSQEGASGSTDTQYF.

At least ten counts were recorded for this clone. The chain employs TRBV4-2 and TRBJ1-2, with D perhaps TRBD1 (6 bases). Germline V gene data show CDR1 as LGHNA and CDR2 as YNFKEQ. V dropped 4 bases and J dropped 0 bases, with 18 bases sitting between them. This CDR3 spans 17 amino acids. CDR3 residues: CASSPKGTMDSNYGYTF. DNA for the CDR3: TGTGCCAGCAGCCCAAAGGGGACAATGGATTCTAACTATGGCTACACCTTC.

This clone was found once. The chain has TRBV27 and TRBJ1-5; 7 nucleotides agree with TRBD1. V shed 4 bases, J shed 6 bases, and the junction held 9 bases outside the gene matches. Germline V gene lookup returns CDR1 MNHEY and CDR2 SMNVEV (reference sequence). The CDR3 runs to 15 residues. This chain's CDR3 is CASSSGVTGTQPQHF. The CDR3 nucleotides are TGTGCCAGCAGTTCCGGGGTGACAGGGACTCAGCCCCAGCATTTT.

The V call is TRBV6-1, the J call TRBJ1-1; TRBD1 matches 7 bases. V lost 3 bases, J lost 11 bases, and 3 bases stayed unmatched. The CDR3 runs 11 residues. In germline, CDR1 is MNHNS, CDR2 SASEGT. DNA of the CDR3: TGTGCCAGCAGTGATGGCAGGGGGGCTTTCTTT. It is translated as CASSDGRGAFF.

The CDR3 reads CAISESVDAPAGYEQYF. CDR3 nucleotides: TGTGCCATCAGTGAGTCGGTAGATGCCCCCGCCGGGTACGAGCAGTACTTC. V usage is TRBV10-3 and J usage is TRBJ2-7, with D unclear. The V and J ends lost 0 bases and 4 bases respectively, with 19 bases between them. The CDR3 spans 17 residues. CDR1 is ENHRY and CDR2 is SYGVKD in the germline V gene.

The V gene is TRBV5-1, the J gene TRBJ1-2; 7 bases map to TRBD1. CDR3 size: 15 residues. Per the germline V gene, CDR1 is SGHRS and CDR2 is YFSETQ. V lost 1 base, J lost 2 bases, and 5 bases stayed unmatched. The chain's CDR3 is CASSLIAGGNYGYTF. The CDR3 bases are TGCGCCAGCAGCTTGATAGCAGGGGGGAACTATGGCTACACCTTC. The entire variable domain, with the rest obtained from reference TRBV5-1 and TRBJ1-2, is as follows: KAGVTQTPRYLIKTRGQQVTLSCSPISGHRSVSWYQQTPGQGLQFLFEYFSETQRNKGNFPGRFSGRQFSNSRSEMNVSTLELGDSALYLCASSLIAGGNYGYTFGSGTRLTVV.

The chain employs TRBV7-8 and TRBJ1-6; D unclear. Germline loops: CDR1 SGHVS, CDR2 FQNEAQ. Trimming cost V 6 bases and J 6 bases, with 15 bases left between them. The CDR3 sequence is 15 residues long. Here the CDR3 reads CASSLKTPLNSPLHF. DNA of the CDR3: TGTGCCAGCAGTTTGAAAACTCCTCTTAATTCACCCCTCCACTTT. The full variable domain, its missing parts supplied by reference TRBV7-8 and TRBJ1-6, is GAGVSQSPRYKVAKRGQDVALRCDPISGHVSLFWYQQALGQGPEFLTYFQNEAQLDKSGLPSDRFFAERPEGSVSTLKIQRTQQEDSAVYLCASSLKTPLNSPLHFGNGTRLTVT.

This chain links TRBV6-5 with TRBJ2-7, with a possible D match to TRBD2 (5 bases). CDR3 length: 16 residues. Germline CDR1 is MNHEY and CDR2 is SVGAGI. V lost 2 bases and J 3 bases, leaving 17 bases between the germline ends. In DNA form, the CDR3 reads TGTGCCAGCAGTTACGGGGAGACGCCGCCCGGCTACGAGCAGTACTTC. It codes for CASSYGETPPGYEQYF.

The V gene is TRBV18, the J gene TRBJ1-5; D unclear. CDR1 is KGHSH, CDR2 LQKENI, per germline. V was trimmed by 3 bases and J by 1 base, leaving 10 bases between them. The CDR3 length is 15 residues. The CDR3 spells CASSPGFQSNQPQHF. The DNA of the CDR3 is TGTGCCAGCTCACCGGGCTTCCAAAGCAATCAGCCCCAGCATTTT.

V is TRBV18 and J is TRBJ2-2; no definite D call. The V gene lost 1 base and the J gene lost 5 bases, with 5 bases spanning the gap. CDR1 is KGHSH, CDR2 LQKENI, per germline. The CDR3 is 13 residues long. The CDR3 DNA is TGTGCCAGCTCACCACTGGAGACCGGGGAGCTGTTTTTT. Its protein is CASSPLETGELFF.

The gene calls are TRBV19 and TRBJ1-5; 7 nucleotides line up with TRBD1. Germline CDR1 reads LNHDA; CDR2 reads SQIVND (reference sequence). The CDR3 sequence is 12 residues long. The V gene end was trimmed by 10 bases and the J gene end by 9 bases; junction bases not matched to a gene: 9. The DNA of the CDR3 is TGTGCCACTGGGACAGAGAGTTTGCCCCAGCATTTT. This sequence encodes CATGTESLPQHF.

This chain joins TRBV29-1 and TRBJ1-1; a possible D gene is TRBD1 (6 bases). The ends were cut back, 0 bases at V and 7 bases at J, with 27 bases in the middle. Germline CDR1 reads SQVTM; CDR2 reads ANQGSEA. The CDR3 has 18 amino acids. CDR3 amino acids: CSVEDLGSRTATWSEAFF. CDR3 in DNA: TGCAGCGTTGAAGATTTAGGTAGTCGGACAGCGACATGGAGTGAAGCTTTCTTT.

The chain carries TRBV5-1 and TRBJ1-1, with a weak D call TRBD1 (6 bases). V lost 4 bases to trimming and J lost 5 bases, with 18 bases between them. The CDR3 runs 15 residues. Germline loops: CDR1 SGHRS, CDR2 YFSETQ. The CDR3 bases are TGCGCCAGCAGCCCGCAAATACCGGGACAAACTGAAGCTTTCTTT. This gives the protein CASSPQIPGQTEAFF.

Only one count was recorded for this clone. V is TRBV4-2 and J is TRBJ2-7; 7 positions match TRBD1. The germline gives CDR1 LGHNA, CDR2 YNFKEQ. CDR3 size: 16 residues. V shed 0 bases and J 6 bases; nucleotides not matched to a gene: 11. The CDR3: CASSQDRQGLYGEQYF. The CDR3 bases are TGTGCCAGCAGCCAAGATCGACAGGGATTGTACGGCGAGCAGTACTTC.

This clone was counted a single time. V is TRBV5-6 and J is TRBJ2-7, with D maybe TRBD2 (5 bases). Germline V gene lookup returns CDR1 SGHDT and CDR2 YYEEEE. The CDR3 contains 16 residues. The germline V and J ends were trimmed by 3 bases and 1 base, with 17 bases remaining between them. The CDR3 nucleotides are TGTGCCAGCAGCTACCTTTATCTCGGGGATTCCTACGAGCAGTACTTC. Translating gives CASSYLYLGDSYEQYF. Based on the CDR3 plus reference TRBV5-6 and TRBJ2-7, the full variable domain is DAGVTQSPTHLIKTRGQQVTLRCSPKSGHDTVSWYQQALGQGPQFIFQYYEEEERQRGNFPDRFSGHQFPNYSSELNVNALLLGDSALYLCASSYLYLGDSYEQYFGPGTRLTVT.

V usage is TRBV6-5 and J usage is TRBJ2-7, with TRBD2 matching over 12 bases. In germline, CDR1 is MNHEY, CDR2 SVGAGI. The CDR3 runs 15 residues. Germline trimming cut 7 bases from V and 2 bases from J; bases unmatched to any gene: 6. CDR3 in amino acids: CASIRTSGTPYEQYF. In DNA form, the CDR3 reads TGTGCCAGCATCCGGACTAGCGGGACCCCCTACGAGCAGTACTTC.

The V gene is TRBV15, the J gene TRBJ2-7; D is ambiguous. The length of the CDR3 is 17 residues. From germline, CDR1 is LNHNV and CDR2 YYDKDF (reference sequence). The V end was cut by 0 bases, the J end by 2 bases, with 17 bases between. The CDR3 protein is CATSRDFSVTTTYEQYF. The CDR3 region has the DNA TGTGCCACCAGCAGAGATTTCTCCGTGACAACCACCTACGAGCAGTACTTC.

The chain employs TRBV9 and TRBJ1-1; 9 bases fit TRBD1. The CDR3 sequence is 16 residues long. Germline-derived CDR1 and CDR2 are SGDLS and YYNGEE. The ends lost 4 bases at V and 0 bases at J; junction bases unmatched: 7. The CDR3 region is CASSLGQGWMNTEAFF. DNA of the CDR3: TGTGCCAGCAGCCTTGGACAGGGGTGGATGAACACTGAAGCTTTCTTT.

This clone was detected a few times. The V and J genes are TRBV14 and TRBJ1-1; D possibly corresponds to TRBD1 (5 bases). Trimming removed 4 bases at V and 8 bases at J, with 11 bases between. The CDR3 runs 12 residues. Looked up from germline, CDR1 is SGHDN and CDR2 is FVKESK. In nucleotides, the CDR3 is TGTGCCAGCAGCCCGACAGTAAAAGAAGCTTTCTTT. Residues: CASSPTVKEAFF.

The chain employs TRBV5-1 and TRBJ2-1; 8 bases are a match to TRBD1. The ends lost 2 bases at V and 7 bases at J; junction bases unmatched: 11. Germline CDR1 and CDR2: SGHRS and YFSETQ. This CDR3 comprises 16 residues. CDR3 sequence (DNA): TGCGCCAGCAGCTTCTTAACGACAGGGGTCGGTAATGAGCAGTTCTTC. Translation gives CASSFLTTGVGNEQFF.

The chain links TRBV6-4 to TRBJ2-1; 10 bases map to TRBD2. The CDR3 runs 15 residues. The V gene end was trimmed by 6 bases and the J gene end by 8 bases; junction bases not matched to a gene: 10. Looked up from germline, CDR1 is MRHNA and CDR2 is SNTAGT. Here the CDR3 reads CASSQSSGSLYEQFF. The CDR3 nucleotides are TGTGCCAGCAGCCAATCTAGCGGGAGCCTCTATGAGCAGTTCTTC.